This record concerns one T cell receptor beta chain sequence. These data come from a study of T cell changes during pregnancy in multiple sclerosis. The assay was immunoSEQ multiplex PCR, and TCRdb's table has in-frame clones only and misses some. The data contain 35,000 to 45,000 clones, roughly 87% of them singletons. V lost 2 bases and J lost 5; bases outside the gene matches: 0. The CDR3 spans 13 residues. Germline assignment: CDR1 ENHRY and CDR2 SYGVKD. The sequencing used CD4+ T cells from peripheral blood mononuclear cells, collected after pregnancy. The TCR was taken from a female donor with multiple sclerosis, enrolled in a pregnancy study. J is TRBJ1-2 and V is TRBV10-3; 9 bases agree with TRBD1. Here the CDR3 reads CAISEGTGYGYTF. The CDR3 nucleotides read TGTGCCATCAGTGAGGGGACAGGGTATGGCTACACCTTC.